These 17 T cell receptor beta chains came from one sample sequenced in a study of blood T cell repertoires in COVID-19. TCRdb keeps only in-frame clones here, not all; method: immunoSEQ multiplex PCR. Of around 310,000 clones listed, 80% to 95% are singletons. The sequencing sample was made of peripheral blood. The receptors come from a woman aged 25 to 45 with COVID-19, enrolled during active disease.

The V call is TRBV7-8, the J call TRBJ2-7; the D gene is possibly TRBD1 (5 bases). The germline CDR1 and CDR2 sequences are SGHVS and FQNEAQ. The CDR3 is 13 amino acids. Trimming stripped 6 bases from V and 2 bases from J, with 11 bases between. CDR3 amino acids: CASRWGSTYEQYF. The CDR3 DNA is TGTGCCAGCAGGTGGGGCTCCACCTACGAGCAGTACTTC.

The chain employs TRBV7-6 and TRBJ2-7; weak D call: TRBD2 (7 bases). Germline CDR1 reads SGHVS; CDR2 reads FNYEAQ. CDR3 length: 14 residues. V shed 5 bases and J shed 4 bases, with 15 bases lying between them. The CDR3 protein is CASSRRGAGYEQYF. CDR3 nucleotides: TGTGCCAGCAGCCGCCGGGGGGCGGGATACGAGCAGTACTTC.

CDR3 coding DNA: TGTGCCAGCAGACTCCAGGGGTTTGTTGAAAAACTGTTTTTT. Its protein is CASRLQGFVEKLFF. The chain couples TRBV28 to TRBJ1-4, with D possibly being TRBD1 (6 bases). Between the trimmed V and J ends, which lost 6 bases and 7 bases, there was a span of 15 bases. The CDR3 runs 14 residues. Germline assignment: CDR1 MDHEN and CDR2 SYDVKM.

The chain employs TRBV7-3 and TRBJ1-1; tentative D call: TRBD1 (6 bases). V lost 5 bases and J lost 5, with 12 bases in between. Germline V gene data show CDR1 as SGHTA and CDR2 as FQGTGA. This CDR3 is 13 amino acids long. Here the CDR3 DNA reads TGTGCCAGCAGCGTAGTAGGGGGTACTGAAGCTTTCTTT. Translated, it gives CASSVVGGTEAFF.

The chain couples TRBV24-1 to TRBJ1-2; D possibly corresponds to TRBD1 (5 bases). CDR1 KGHDR and CDR2 SFDVKD come from the germline V gene. With 3 bases removed from V and 5 bases from J, the gap between germline ends came to 12 bases. The CDR3 spans 14 residues. CDR3 DNA: TGTGCCACCAGTGATCCACCTCCAGGGTATGGCTACACCTTC. Translated: CATSDPPPGYGYTF.

The rearrangement uses TRBV5-4 and TRBJ2-7; 12 nucleotides match TRBD2. Trimming removed 4 bases from V and 6 bases from J; junction bases left unmatched: 5. Per the germline V gene, CDR1 is SGHNT and CDR2 is YYREEE (reference sequence). The CDR3 spans 14 residues. DNA for the CDR3: TGTGCCAGCAGCGTGTTGACTAGCGGGGGCGAGCAGTACTTC. Translated, it gives CASSVLTSGGEQYF.

The CDR3 nucleotides are TGTGCCAGCAGTTCCCCGGGACTAGCGGGAGAGTACACAGATACGCAGTATTTT. Protein product: CASSSPGLAGEYTDTQYF. This chain uses TRBV28 with TRBJ2-3, with 14 bases that match TRBD2. This CDR3 region has 18 residues. After removal of 4 bases from V and 2 bases from J, the junction contained 8 bases not matched to a gene. Germline-derived CDR1 and CDR2 are MDHEN and SYDVKM.

This chain joins TRBV5-1 and TRBJ1-2; TRBD1 might be the D (6 bases). The germline V gene has CDR1 SGHRS and CDR2 YFSETQ. This CDR3 comprises 17 residues. V was cut by 2 bases and J by 2 bases, with 19 bases left in between. Here the CDR3 reads CASSLGFRDTPNYGYTF. In DNA, the CDR3 is TGCGCCAGCAGCTTAGGATTCCGGGACACCCCAAACTATGGCTACACCTTC.

V and J are TRBV28 and TRBJ2-7, with TRBD2 matching 7 bases. This CDR3 region has 15 residues. The V gene's germline CDR1 is MDHEN and CDR2 SYDVKM. Trimming at V came to 4 bases and at J to 0 bases, leaving 6 bases not matched to a gene. In DNA form, the CDR3 reads TGTGCCAGCAGTTCCTACGGGGGGTTCTCCTACGAGCAGTACTTC. It translates to CASSSYGGFSYEQYF.

Here the CDR3 DNA reads TGCGCCAGCAGCCCCCGGGACAGGGAAGGCGAGCAGTACTTC. It codes for CASSPRDREGEQYF. The chain carries TRBV4-1 and TRBJ2-7; the match to TRBD1 covers 9 bases. The CDR3 sequence is 14 residues long. V shed 4 bases and J 6 bases; nucleotides not matched to a gene: 7. The germline V gene has CDR1 MGHRA and CDR2 YSYEKL.

The V call is TRBV9, the J call TRBJ1-1; TRBD1 might be the D (5 bases). V gave up 3 bases and J gave up 1 base, with 10 bases separating them. Per the germline V gene, CDR1 is SGDLS and CDR2 is YYNGEE. The CDR3 loop spans 14 amino acids. CDR3 loop: CASSEGSGNTEAFF. The CDR3 region has the DNA TGTGCCAGCAGCGAGGGGTCCGGGAACACTGAAGCTTTCTTT.

The chain couples TRBV28 to TRBJ1-5, with D perhaps matching TRBD1 (6 bases). From germline, CDR1 is MDHEN and CDR2 SYDVKM. CDR3 size: 17 residues. V gave up 4 bases and J gave up 3 bases, with 19 bases separating them. CDR3 coding DNA: TGTGCCAGCAGTTCAGGGGCCGCCGGGGTAATCAATCAGCCCCAGCATTTT. Its protein product is CASSSGAAGVINQPQHF.

The table lists this clone with a count of one. This chain joins TRBV28 and TRBJ1-1; D unclear. Germline assignment: CDR1 MDHEN and CDR2 SYDVKM. This CDR3 comprises 13 residues. V lost 8 bases, J lost 9 bases, and 19 bases lay in between. In DNA, the CDR3 is TGTGCCAGCCGGTCTGGAGCTATTATCCAAGCTTTCTTT. This encodes CASRSGAIIQAFF.

The chain carries TRBV6-2 or TRBV6-3 and TRBJ2-1; 7 positions match TRBD2. The CDR3 spans 17 residues. With 2 bases clipped from V and 2 bases from J, the junction kept 9 bases outside the gene matches. The germline V gene has CDR1 MNHEY and CDR2 SVGEGT. In DNA form, the CDR3 reads TGTGCCAGCAGTTACCCCCCGCAGGGAGGGACCTACAATGAGCAGTTCTTC. Amino acids: CASSYPPQGGTYNEQFF.

Concerning this clone itself: No DNA is shown, since the ends of the CDR3 on it are uncertain; the CDR3 is the one TCRdb lists. The rearrangement links TRBV5-5 to TRBJ2-7; no check of the table's D call, TRBD1, against the DNA was made. The CDR3 extends over 18 residues, inclusive of both ends. Per germline, CDR1 SGHKS and CDR2 YYEKEE (reference sequence). The CDR3 region is CASTVGPGQGFSSYEQYF.

This sequence joins TRBV9 and TRBJ1-4; 11 bases align to TRBD1. The CDR3 is made up of 14 amino acids. Per germline, CDR1 SGDLS and CDR2 YYNGEE. Germline trimming cut 0 bases from V and 10 bases from J; bases unmatched to any gene: 2. The CDR3 DNA follows: TGTGCCAGCAGCGTAGCTGGGACAGGGGGAAAACTGTTTTTT. Protein: CASSVAGTGGKLFF.

The CDR3 sequence: CAWRQGATNEKLFF. DNA of the CDR3: TGTGCCTGGAGGCAGGGTGCAACTAATGAAAAACTGTTTTTT. The chain employs TRBV30 and TRBJ1-4; D perhaps matches TRBD1 (5 bases). Germline V gene lookup returns CDR1 GTSNPN and CDR2 SVGIG (reference sequence). V lost 3 bases and J 0 bases, leaving 8 bases between the germline ends. The CDR3 is made up of 14 amino acids.